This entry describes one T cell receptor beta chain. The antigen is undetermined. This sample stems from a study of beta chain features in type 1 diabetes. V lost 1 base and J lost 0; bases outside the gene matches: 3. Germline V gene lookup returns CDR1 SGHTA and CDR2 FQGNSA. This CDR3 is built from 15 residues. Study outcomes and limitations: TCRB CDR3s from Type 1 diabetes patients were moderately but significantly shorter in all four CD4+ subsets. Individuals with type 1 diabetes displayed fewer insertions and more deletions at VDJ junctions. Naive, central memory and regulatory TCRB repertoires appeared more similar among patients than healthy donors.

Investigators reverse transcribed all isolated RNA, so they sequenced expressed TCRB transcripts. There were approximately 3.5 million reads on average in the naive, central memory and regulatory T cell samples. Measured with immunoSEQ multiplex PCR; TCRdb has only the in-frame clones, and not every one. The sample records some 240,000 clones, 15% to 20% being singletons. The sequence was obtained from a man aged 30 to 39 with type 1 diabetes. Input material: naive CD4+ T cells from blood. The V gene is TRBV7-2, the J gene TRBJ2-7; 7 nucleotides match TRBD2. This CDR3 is CASSLGWDYSYEQYF. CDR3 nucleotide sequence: TGTGCCAGCAGCTTAGGCTGGGACTACTCCTACGAGCAGTACTTC.